This TCR beta chain was captured in a study of cytomegalovirus exposure and HLA in healthy donors. Trimming took 6 bases from V and 4 from J; bases not matched to a gene: 5. The germline V gene has CDR1 MDHEN and CDR2 SYDVKM. The CDR3 consists of 14 residues. In this sample, this clone turned up once. Its target is unknown. Study-level results: In a later analysis, HLA-C alleles had the fewest associated TCRs, DRB1 alleles the most. There were some public TCRs occurring in many donors, but most TCR sequences were rare. An analysis that was carried out later associated 16,951 TCR beta sequences with HLA alleles at 0.05 false discovery rate.

With 60 Vbeta and 13 Jbeta primers, the PCR was carried out. TCRdb keeps only in-frame clones here, not all; method: immunoSEQ multiplex PCR. This sample has 85,000 to 130,000 clones, with over 70% found just once. The V gene is TRBV28, the J gene TRBJ1-3; 8 nucleotides match TRBD1. The specimen was PBMCs. The TCR comes from a boy between 5 and 17 years old in good health and CMV-seronegative. CDR3 sequence (DNA): TGTGCCAGCAGCAGGGGGCCTAAGGGAAACACCATATATTTT. This gives the protein CASSRGPKGNTIYF.